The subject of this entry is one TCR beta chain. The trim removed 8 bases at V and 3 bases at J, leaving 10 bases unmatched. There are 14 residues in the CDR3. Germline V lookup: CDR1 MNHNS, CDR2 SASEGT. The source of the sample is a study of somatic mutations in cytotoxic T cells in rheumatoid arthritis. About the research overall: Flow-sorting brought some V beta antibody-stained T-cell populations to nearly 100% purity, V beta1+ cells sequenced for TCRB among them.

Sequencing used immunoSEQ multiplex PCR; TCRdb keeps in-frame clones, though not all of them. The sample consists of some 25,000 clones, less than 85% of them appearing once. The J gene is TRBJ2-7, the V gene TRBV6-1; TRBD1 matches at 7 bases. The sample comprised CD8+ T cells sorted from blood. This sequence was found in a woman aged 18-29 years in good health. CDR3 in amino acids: CASSGTATIYEQYV. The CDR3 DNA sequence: TGTGCCAGCTCCGGGACAGCGACGATCTACGAGCAGTACGTC.